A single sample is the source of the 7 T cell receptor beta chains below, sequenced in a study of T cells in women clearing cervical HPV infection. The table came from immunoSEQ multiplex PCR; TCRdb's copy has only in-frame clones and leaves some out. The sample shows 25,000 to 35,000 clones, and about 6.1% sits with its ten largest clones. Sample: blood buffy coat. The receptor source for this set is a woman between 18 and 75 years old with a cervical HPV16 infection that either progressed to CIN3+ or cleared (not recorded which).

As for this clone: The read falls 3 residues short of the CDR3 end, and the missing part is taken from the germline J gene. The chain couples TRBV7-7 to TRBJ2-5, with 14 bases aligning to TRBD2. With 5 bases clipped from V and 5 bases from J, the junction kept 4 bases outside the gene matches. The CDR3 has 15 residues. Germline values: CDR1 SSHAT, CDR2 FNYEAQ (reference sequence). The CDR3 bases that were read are TGTGCCAGCAGCGCAGGACTAGCGGGGGGTGAGACC. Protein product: CASSAGLAGGET. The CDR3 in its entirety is CASSAGLAGGETQYF.

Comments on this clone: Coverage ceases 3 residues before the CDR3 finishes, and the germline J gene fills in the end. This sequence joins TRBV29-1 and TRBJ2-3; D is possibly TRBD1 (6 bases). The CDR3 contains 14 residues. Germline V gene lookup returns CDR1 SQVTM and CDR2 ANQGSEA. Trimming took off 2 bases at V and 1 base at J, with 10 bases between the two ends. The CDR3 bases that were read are TGCAGCGTTGAATTGGCAGGGGGCACAGATACG. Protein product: CSVELAGGTDT. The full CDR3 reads CSVELAGGTDTQYF.

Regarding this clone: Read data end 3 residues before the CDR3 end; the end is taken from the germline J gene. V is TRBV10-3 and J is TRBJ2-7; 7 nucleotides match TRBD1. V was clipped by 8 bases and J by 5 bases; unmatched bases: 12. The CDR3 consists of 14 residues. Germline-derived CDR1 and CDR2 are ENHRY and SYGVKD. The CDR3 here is CAIGGQATRNEQYF. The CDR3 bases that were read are TGTGCCATCGGAGGACAGGCAACGAGAAACGAG.

CDR3 DNA, as far as it was read: TGTGCCAGCAGCACAATTGGACTAGCCCATGCCCTCGATACG. This gives the protein CASSTIGLAHALDT. The entire CDR3 reads CASSTIGLAHALDTQYF. V usage is TRBV9 and J usage is TRBJ2-3, with 8 bases lining up with TRBD2. The read terminates 3 residues ahead of where the CDR3 ends, so the germline J gene completes it. The CDR3 contains 17 residues. CDR1 is SGDLS and CDR2 is YYNGEE in the germline V gene. J lost 6 bases, V lost 4 bases, and 16 bases had no gene match.

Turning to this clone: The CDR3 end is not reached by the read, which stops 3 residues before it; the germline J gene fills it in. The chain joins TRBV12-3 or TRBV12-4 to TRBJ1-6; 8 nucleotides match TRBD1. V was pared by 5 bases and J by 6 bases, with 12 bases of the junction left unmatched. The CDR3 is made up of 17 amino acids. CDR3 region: CASSARTGPLVNSPLHF. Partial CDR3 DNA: TGTGCCAGCAGTGCAAGGACAGGGCCATTAGTTAATTCACCC.

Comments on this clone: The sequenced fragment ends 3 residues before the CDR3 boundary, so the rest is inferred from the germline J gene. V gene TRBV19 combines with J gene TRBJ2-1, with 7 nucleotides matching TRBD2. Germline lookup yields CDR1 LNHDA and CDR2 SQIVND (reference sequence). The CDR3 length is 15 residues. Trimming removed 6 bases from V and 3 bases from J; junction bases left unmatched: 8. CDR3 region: CASRKTGGGYNEQFF. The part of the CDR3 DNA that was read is TGTGCCAGTAGGAAGACGGGCGGGGGCTACAATGAG.

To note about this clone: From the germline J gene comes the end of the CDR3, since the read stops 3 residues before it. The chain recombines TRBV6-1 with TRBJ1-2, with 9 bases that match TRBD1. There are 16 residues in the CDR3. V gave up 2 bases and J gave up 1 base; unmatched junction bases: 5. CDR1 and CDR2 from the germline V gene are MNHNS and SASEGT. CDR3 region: CASSESGTGYNYGYTF. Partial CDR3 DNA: TGTGCCAGCAGTGAATCTGGGACAGGGTATAACTATGGC.